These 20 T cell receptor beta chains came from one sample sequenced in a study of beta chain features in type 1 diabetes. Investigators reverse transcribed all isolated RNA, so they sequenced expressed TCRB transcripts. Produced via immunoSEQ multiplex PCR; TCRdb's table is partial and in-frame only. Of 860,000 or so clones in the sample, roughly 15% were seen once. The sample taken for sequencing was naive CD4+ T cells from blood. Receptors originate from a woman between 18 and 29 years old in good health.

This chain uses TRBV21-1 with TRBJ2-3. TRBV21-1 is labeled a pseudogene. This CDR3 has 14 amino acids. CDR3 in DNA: TGTGCCAGTACCAAGGGGTTGCAGGCGAGGGCGCAGTATTTT. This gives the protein CASTKGLQARAQYF.

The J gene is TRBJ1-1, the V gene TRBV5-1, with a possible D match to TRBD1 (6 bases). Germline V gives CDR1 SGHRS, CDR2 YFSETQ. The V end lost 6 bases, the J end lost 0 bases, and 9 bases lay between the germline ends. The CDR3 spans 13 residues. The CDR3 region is CASIGDMNTEAFF. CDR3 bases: TGCGCCAGCATAGGGGACATGAACACTGAAGCTTTCTTT.

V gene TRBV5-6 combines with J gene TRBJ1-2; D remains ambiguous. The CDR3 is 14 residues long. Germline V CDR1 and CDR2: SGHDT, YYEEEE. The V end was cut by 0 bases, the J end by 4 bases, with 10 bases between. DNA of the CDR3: TGTGCCAGCAGCTTGGCGGGGTACTCCTATGGCTACACCTTC. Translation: CASSLAGYSYGYTF.

DNA of the CDR3: TGCGCCAGCAGCTTTTCGGACAGAGTAAACACCGGGGAGCTGTTTTTT. Translating gives CASSFSDRVNTGELFF. The V gene is TRBV5-1, the J gene TRBJ2-2, with D perhaps TRBD1 (6 bases). V dropped 2 bases and J dropped 2 bases, with 13 bases sitting between them. Germline CDR1 reads SGHRS; CDR2 reads YFSETQ. The CDR3 is made up of 16 amino acids.

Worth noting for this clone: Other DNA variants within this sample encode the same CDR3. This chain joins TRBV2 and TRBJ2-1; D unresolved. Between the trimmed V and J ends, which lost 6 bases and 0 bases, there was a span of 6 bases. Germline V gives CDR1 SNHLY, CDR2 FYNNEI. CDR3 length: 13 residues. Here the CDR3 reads CASRLDSYNEQFF. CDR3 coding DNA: TGTGCCAGCAGGCTCGACTCCTACAATGAGCAGTTCTTC.

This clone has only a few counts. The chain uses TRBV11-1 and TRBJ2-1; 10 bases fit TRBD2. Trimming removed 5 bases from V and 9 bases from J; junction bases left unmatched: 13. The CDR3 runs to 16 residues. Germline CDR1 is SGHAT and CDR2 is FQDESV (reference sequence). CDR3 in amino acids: CASSPGLAEPDGEQFF. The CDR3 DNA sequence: TGTGCCAGCAGCCCCGGACTAGCGGAGCCCGACGGTGAGCAGTTCTTC. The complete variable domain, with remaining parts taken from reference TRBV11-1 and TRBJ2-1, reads EAEVAQSPRYKITEKSQAVAFWCDPISGHATLYWYRQILGQGPELLVQFQDESVVDDSQLPKDRFSAERLKGVDSTLKIQPAELGDSAMYLCASSPGLAEPDGEQFFGPGTRLTVL.

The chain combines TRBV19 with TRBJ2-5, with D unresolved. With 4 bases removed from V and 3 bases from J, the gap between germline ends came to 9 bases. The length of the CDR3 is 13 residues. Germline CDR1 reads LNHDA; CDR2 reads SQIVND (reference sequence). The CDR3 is CASSNLRKETQYF. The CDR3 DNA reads TGTGCCAGTAGTAATTTGCGTAAAGAGACCCAGTACTTC.

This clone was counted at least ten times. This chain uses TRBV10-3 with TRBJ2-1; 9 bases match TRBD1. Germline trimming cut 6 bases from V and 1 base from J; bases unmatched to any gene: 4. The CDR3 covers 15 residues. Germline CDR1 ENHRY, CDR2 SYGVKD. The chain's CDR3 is CAIRKGQGSYNEQFF. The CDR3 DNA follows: TGTGCCATCAGAAAGGGACAGGGATCCTACAATGAGCAGTTCTTC.

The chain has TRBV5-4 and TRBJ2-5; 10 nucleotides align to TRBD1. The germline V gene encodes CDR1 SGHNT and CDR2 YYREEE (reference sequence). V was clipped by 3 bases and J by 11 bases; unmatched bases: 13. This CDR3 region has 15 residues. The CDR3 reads CASSSYLPGQGYQYF. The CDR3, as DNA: TGTGCCAGCAGCTCGTACCTTCCGGGACAGGGGTATCAGTACTTC.

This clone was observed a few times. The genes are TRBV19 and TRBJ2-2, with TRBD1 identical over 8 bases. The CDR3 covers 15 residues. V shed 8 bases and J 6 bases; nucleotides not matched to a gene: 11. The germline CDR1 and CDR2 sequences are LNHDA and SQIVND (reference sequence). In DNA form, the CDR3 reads TGTGCCAGTGTATCCGGACAGGGAAGCGCCGGGGAGCTGTTTTTT. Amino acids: CASVSGQGSAGELFF.

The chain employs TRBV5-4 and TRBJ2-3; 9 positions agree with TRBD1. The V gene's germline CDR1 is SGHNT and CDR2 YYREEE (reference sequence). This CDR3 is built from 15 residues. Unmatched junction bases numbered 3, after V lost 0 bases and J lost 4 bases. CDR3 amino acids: CASSLGGQGPDTQYF. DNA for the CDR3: TGTGCCAGCAGCTTGGGGGGACAGGGTCCAGATACGCAGTATTTT.

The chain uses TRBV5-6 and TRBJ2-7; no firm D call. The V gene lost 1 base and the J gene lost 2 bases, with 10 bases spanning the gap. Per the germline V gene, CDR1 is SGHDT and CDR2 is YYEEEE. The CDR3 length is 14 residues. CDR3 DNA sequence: TGTGCCAGCAGCTTGTCCGTCCCCGCCTACGAGCAGTACTTC. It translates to CASSLSVPAYEQYF.

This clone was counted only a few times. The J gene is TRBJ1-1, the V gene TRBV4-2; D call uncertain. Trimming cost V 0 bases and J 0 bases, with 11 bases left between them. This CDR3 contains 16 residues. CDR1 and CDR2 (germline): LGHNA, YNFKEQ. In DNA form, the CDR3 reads TGTGCCAGCAGCCAAGAGGTTGGTGCGGTGAACACTGAAGCTTTCTTT. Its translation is CASSQEVGAVNTEAFF.

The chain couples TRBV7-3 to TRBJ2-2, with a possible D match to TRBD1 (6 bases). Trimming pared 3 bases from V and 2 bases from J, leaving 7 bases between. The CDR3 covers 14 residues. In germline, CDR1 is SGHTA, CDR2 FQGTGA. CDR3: CASSLDRNTGELFF. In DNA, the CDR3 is TGTGCCAGCAGCTTGGACAGAAACACCGGGGAGCTGTTTTTT.

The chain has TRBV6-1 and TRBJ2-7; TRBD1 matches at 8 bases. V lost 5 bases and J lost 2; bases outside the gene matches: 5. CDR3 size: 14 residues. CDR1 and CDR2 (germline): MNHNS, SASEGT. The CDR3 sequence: CASSPGTGPYEQYF. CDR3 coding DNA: TGTGCCAGCAGTCCCGGGACAGGTCCCTACGAGCAGTACTTC.

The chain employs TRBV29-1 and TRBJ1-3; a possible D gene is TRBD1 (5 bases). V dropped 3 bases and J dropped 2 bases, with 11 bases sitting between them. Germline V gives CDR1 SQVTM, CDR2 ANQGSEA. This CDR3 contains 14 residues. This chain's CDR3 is CSVDTGPTGNTIYF. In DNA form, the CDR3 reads TGCAGCGTTGACACAGGCCCAACTGGAAACACCATATATTTT.

In DNA form, the CDR3 reads TGTGCCAGCAGTTTTGCTGGCGGGAGGACGTACAATGAGCAGTTCTTC. Translating it yields CASSFAGGRTYNEQFF. V usage is TRBV28 and J usage is TRBJ2-1, with TRBD2 matching 8 bases. Germline CDR1 reads MDHEN; CDR2 reads SYDVKM. CDR3 size: 16 residues. The ends lost 3 bases at V and 4 bases at J; junction bases unmatched: 8. Full variable domain (rest looked up from reference TRBV28 and TRBJ2-1): DVKVTQSSRYLVKRTGEKVFLECVQDMDHENMFWYRQDPGLGLRLIYFSYDVKMKEKGDIPEGYSVSREKKERFSLILESASTNQTSMYLCASSFAGGRTYNEQFFGPGTRLTVL.

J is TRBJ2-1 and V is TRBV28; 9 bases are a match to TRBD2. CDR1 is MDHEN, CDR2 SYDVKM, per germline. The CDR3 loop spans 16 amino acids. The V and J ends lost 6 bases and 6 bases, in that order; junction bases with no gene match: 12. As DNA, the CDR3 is TGTGCCAGCAGCTCGGCCCAAGCGGGAGGTCTCAATGAGCAGTTCTTC. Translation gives CASSSAQAGGLNEQFF. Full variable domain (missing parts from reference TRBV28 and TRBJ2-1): DVKVTQSSRYLVKRTGEKVFLECVQDMDHENMFWYRQDPGLGLRLIYFSYDVKMKEKGDIPEGYSVSREKKERFSLILESASTNQTSMYLCASSSAQAGGLNEQFFGPGTRLTVL.

This chain's CDR3 is CARLERGPYNEQFF. The CDR3 coding sequence is TGCGCCAGACTGGAGAGGGGACCATACAATGAGCAGTTCTTC. The chain couples TRBV5-1 to TRBJ2-1; D might be TRBD1 or TRBD2, each matching 5 bases. V lost 8 bases and J lost 4, with 16 bases in between. The CDR3 has 14 amino acids. Looked up from germline, CDR1 is SGHRS and CDR2 is YFSETQ.

The CDR3 DNA reads TGTGCCAGCTCTGGAGGCGGGCTAGCCAAAAACATTCAGTACTTC. Its protein product is CASSGGGLAKNIQYF. The chain couples TRBV18 to TRBJ2-4; maybe TRBD2 (5 bases). V was trimmed by 6 bases and J by 0 bases, leaving 12 bases between them. Looked up from germline, CDR1 is KGHSH and CDR2 is LQKENI. This CDR3 contains 15 residues.